A single sample is the source of the 8 T cell receptor beta chains below, sequenced in a study of blood T cell repertoires in COVID-19. The data were produced by immunoSEQ multiplex PCR, yet TCRdb's version contains in-frame clones alone and is incomplete. The table lists 150,000 or so clones, approximately 80% of them singletons, with about 2.9% in the top ten. Sample: peripheral blood. These receptors all come from a woman older than 75 with acute or convalescent COVID-19.

This clone was seen just once. This chain uses TRBV3-1 (or the pseudogene TRBV3-2) with TRBJ1-3; 10 nucleotides match TRBD1. V lost 4 bases and J lost 0; bases outside the gene matches: 3. This CDR3 has 16 residues. The germline gives CDR1 LGHDT, CDR2 YNNKEL (reference sequence). The CDR3 loop is CASSRTGGFSGNTIYF. The CDR3 DNA sequence: TGTGCCAGCAGCCGGACAGGGGGTTTCTCTGGAAACACCATATATTTT.

The chain has TRBV3-1 (or the pseudogene TRBV3-2) and TRBJ1-6, with D possibly TRBD1 on 6 matching bases. Trimming pared 5 bases from V and 6 bases from J, leaving 14 bases between. Looked up from germline, CDR1 is LGHDT and CDR2 is YNNKEL (reference sequence). The CDR3 loop spans 15 amino acids. CDR3 in amino acids: CASSTRTEANSPLHF. The DNA for the CDR3 is TGTGCCAGCAGCACCCGGACAGAAGCTAATTCACCCCTCCACTTT.

This sequence joins TRBV6-2 or TRBV6-3 and TRBJ2-5; 12 nucleotides align to TRBD2. This CDR3 has 17 amino acids. The trim removed 0 bases at V and 2 bases at J, leaving 4 bases unmatched. Germline V gene data show CDR1 as MNHEY and CDR2 as SVGEGT. CDR3 sequence: CASSYSSGLAGQETQYF. For the CDR3, the DNA is TGTGCCAGCAGTTACTCGAGTGGACTAGCGGGACAAGAGACCCAGTACTTC.

The gene calls are TRBV7-9 and TRBJ1-5; TRBD1 matches 7 bases. The CDR3 runs 14 residues. The V segment lost 6 bases and the J segment 4 bases; nucleotides outside the gene matches: 6. Germline-derived CDR1 and CDR2 are SEHNR and FQNEAQ (reference sequence). CDR3 coding DNA: TGTGCCAGCAGGGGGGACAGTGGGAATCAGCCCCAGCATTTT. It yields the protein CASRGDSGNQPQHF. Full variable domain (rest looked up from reference TRBV7-9 and TRBJ1-5): DTGVSQNPRHKITKRGQNVTFRCDPISEHNRLYWYRQTLGQGPEFLTYFQNEAQLEKSRLLSDRFSAERPKGSFSTLEIQRTEQGDSAMYLCASRGDSGNQPQHFGDGTRLSIL.

The V call is TRBV6-4, the J call TRBJ2-3, with D possibly TRBD2 on 6 matching bases. Germline assignment: CDR1 MRHNA and CDR2 SNTAGT. V dropped 7 bases and J dropped 0 bases, with 11 bases sitting between them. This CDR3 is built from 14 residues. The CDR3 protein is CASKLAPSTDTQYF. CDR3 nucleotide sequence: TGTGCCAGCAAACTAGCACCTAGCACAGATACGCAGTATTTT.

The chain links TRBV5-4 to TRBJ2-1, with TRBD2 identical over 12 bases. The V segment lost 4 bases and the J segment 9 bases; nucleotides outside the gene matches: 8. From germline, CDR1 is SGHNT and CDR2 YYREEE (reference sequence). The CDR3 length is 15 residues. The DNA of the CDR3 is TGTGCCAGCAGCGACCTAGCGGGGGGGCATGTTGAGCAGTTCTTC. Amino acid sequence: CASSDLAGGHVEQFF.

The chain is built from TRBV19 and TRBJ1-1; D is possibly TRBD1 (6 bases). The CDR3 is made up of 19 amino acids. From germline, CDR1 is LNHDA and CDR2 SQIVND (reference sequence). Deletions cut 4 bases from V and 11 bases from J, with 35 bases between. The CDR3 loop reads CASSTSVVFYRATERRAFF. The CDR3 nucleotides are TGTGCCAGTAGTACGTCGGTAGTCTTCTACAGGGCAACTGAGCGTCGGGCTTTCTTT.

This rearrangement joins TRBV5-8 to TRBJ2-2; no firm D call. The germline V gene encodes CDR1 SGHTS and CDR2 YDEGEE. This CDR3 region has 15 residues. The germline V and J ends were trimmed by 4 bases and 2 bases, with 12 bases remaining between them. Written as DNA, the CDR3 is TGTGCCAGCAGCGCGGAAAGCCTTAACACCGGGGAGCTGTTTTTT. It codes for CASSAESLNTGELFF.